This is a list of T cell receptor beta chains from one sample in a study of shared clonotypes between healthy human individuals. Method: immunoSEQ multiplex PCR; TCRdb's copy keeps in-frame clones and lacks some. Here the sample spans nearly 1,000,000 clones, 76% being singletons. The sequenced sample was memory CD4+ T cells sorted from blood. Receptors originate from a man younger than 30 in good health. CDR3s include the opening cysteine and the closing phenylalanine or tryptophan. Each record gives: J gene, V gene, clone size, CDR3 protein. Size is omitted from some rows. Given values are once, few, many or a class for expanded clones.

J gene: TRBJ2-7
V gene: TRBV7-9
clone size: NA
CDR3 protein: CASSLVAGQTYEQYF

J gene: TRBJ2-3
V gene: TRBV7-8
clone size: NA
CDR3 protein: CASSLTQYPTDTQYF

J gene: TRBJ2-2
V gene: TRBV7-6
clone size: NA
CDR3 protein: CASSFPGPNTGELFF

J gene: TRBJ2-1
V gene: TRBV2
clone size: NA
CDR3 protein: CASSVEVEQFF

J gene: TRBJ1-6
V gene: TRBV5-1
clone size: NA
CDR3 protein: CASSYLGDRYWSPLHF

J gene: TRBJ1-2
V gene: TRBV28
clone size: NA
CDR3 protein: CASSPPLEGYTF

J gene: TRBJ1-2
V gene: TRBV5-1
clone size: NA
CDR3 protein: CASSLENYGYTF

J gene: TRBJ2-3
V gene: TRBV5-4
clone size: NA
CDR3 protein: CASSLDQGPTDTQYF

J gene: TRBJ2-1
V gene: TRBV5-5
clone size: NA
CDR3 protein: CASSLRAGRGNEQFF

J gene: TRBJ2-6
V gene: TRBV5-1
clone size: NA
CDR3 protein: CASSEGSSGANVLTF

J gene: TRBJ1-1
V gene: TRBV10-3
clone size: few
CDR3 protein: CATQVGTEAFF

J gene: TRBJ1-1
V gene: TRBV9
clone size: NA
CDR3 protein: CASSTLTENTEAFF

J gene: TRBJ2-3
V gene: TRBV10-3
clone size: few
CDR3 protein: CAISVRLADTQYF

J gene: TRBJ2-1
V gene: TRBV29-1
clone size: NA
CDR3 protein: CSVRPYDEQFF

J gene: TRBJ2-7
V gene: TRBV25-1
clone size: NA
CDR3 protein: CASAGASYEQYF

J gene: TRBJ2-7
V gene: TRBV5-6
clone size: NA
CDR3 protein: CASSHRGTGIYEQYF

J gene: TRBJ2-7
V gene: TRBV2
clone size: once
CDR3 protein: CASSEYSAGTGAYEQYF

J gene: TRBJ2-7
V gene: TRBV13
clone size: NA
CDR3 protein: CASSIRLAGDYEQYF

J gene: TRBJ2-2
V gene: TRBV7-2
clone size: NA
CDR3 protein: CASSLVGGGELFF

J gene: TRBJ1-4
V gene: TRBV4-1
clone size: NA
CDR3 protein: CASSQVGTGGTNEKLFF

J gene: TRBJ2-7
V gene: TRBV5-1
clone size: NA
CDR3 protein: CASSLGYRSYEQYF

J gene: TRBJ1-2
V gene: TRBV5-1
clone size: NA
CDR3 protein: CASSVDGTNYGYTF

J gene: TRBJ1-1
V gene: TRBV30
clone size: few
CDR3 protein: CAWSLTGATTEAFF

J gene: TRBJ1-2
V gene: TRBV6-5
clone size: NA
CDR3 protein: CASTGRGYTF

J gene: TRBJ2-1
V gene: TRBV6-1
clone size: few
CDR3 protein: CASGGLANANNEQFF

J gene: TRBJ2-1
V gene: TRBV10-3
clone size: NA
CDR3 protein: CAISEGPQGQFF

J gene: TRBJ2-7
V gene: TRBV20-1
clone size: NA
CDR3 protein: CSARAAYEQYF

J gene: TRBJ1-3
V gene: TRBV15
clone size: NA
CDR3 protein: CATSDRMQGNTIYF

J gene: TRBJ2-4
V gene: TRBV19
clone size: many
CDR3 protein: CASRGTGSAKNIQYF

J gene: TRBJ2-7
V gene: TRBV10-3
clone size: once
CDR3 protein: CAISERDRLSYEQYF

J gene: TRBJ1-6
V gene: TRBV9
clone size: NA
CDR3 protein: CASSVMGQANSPLHF

J gene: TRBJ2-7
V gene: TRBV2
clone size: few
CDR3 protein: CASSDFAPNDF

J gene: TRBJ2-3
V gene: TRBV29-1
clone size: once
CDR3 protein: CSAPGEPEGDTQYF

J gene: TRBJ2-5
V gene: TRBV14
clone size: NA
CDR3 protein: CASSRVTGSPQETQYF

J gene: TRBJ2-7
V gene: TRBV30
clone size: NA
CDR3 protein: CAWSRGEGGYEQYF

J gene: TRBJ2-1
V gene: TRBV6-6
clone size: NA
CDR3 protein: CASGTISSYNEQFF

J gene: TRBJ2-1
V gene: TRBV5-4
clone size: NA
CDR3 protein: CASSLPGVLGNEQFF